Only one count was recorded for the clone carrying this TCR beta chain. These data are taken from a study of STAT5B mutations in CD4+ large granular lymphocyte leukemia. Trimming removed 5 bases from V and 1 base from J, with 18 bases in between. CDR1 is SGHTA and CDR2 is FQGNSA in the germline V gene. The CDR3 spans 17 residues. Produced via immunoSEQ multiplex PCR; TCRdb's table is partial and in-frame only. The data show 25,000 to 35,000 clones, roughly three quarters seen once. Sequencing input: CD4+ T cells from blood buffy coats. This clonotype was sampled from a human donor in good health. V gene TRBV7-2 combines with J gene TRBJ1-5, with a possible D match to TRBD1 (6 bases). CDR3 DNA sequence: TGTGCCAGCAGCCAGATGGGGGGCTACGAGAGCAATCAGCCCCAGCATTTT. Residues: CASSQMGGYESNQPQHF.